The T cell receptor beta chain described here comes from a study of blood T cell repertoires in COVID-19. Study in general: Nucleic acid was either cDNA or gDNA, and it came from T cells, B-cell-depleted T cells, or PBMCs.

Data came from immunoSEQ multiplex PCR; TCRdb stores just in-frame clones and leaves some out. The profile shows about half a million clones, 80% to 90% of them singletons. Sequencing input: peripheral blood. The sequence derives from a human donor in a cohort sampled during active COVID-19.

The CDR3 is CASSQGLAGGQETQYF. The CDR3 DNA reads TGTGCCAGCTCACAGGGACTAGCGGGAGGGCAAGAGACCCAGTACTTC. This sequence joins TRBV18 and TRBJ2-5, with 16 bases identical to TRBD2. Trimming removed 4 bases from V and 2 bases from J; junction bases left unmatched: 1. Germline assignment: CDR1 KGHSH and CDR2 LQKENI. There are 16 residues in the CDR3.